Following are 14 T cell receptor beta chains from one sample sequenced in a study of cytomegalovirus exposure and HLA in healthy donors. PCR involved 60 Vbeta and 13 Jbeta primers. The assay was immunoSEQ multiplex PCR, and TCRdb's table has in-frame clones only and misses some. Here the sample spans about 220,000 clones, around 76% being singletons. The sample taken for sequencing was PBMCs. The receptors come from a man younger than 35 in good health and CMV-seronegative.

The chain couples TRBV10-3 to TRBJ2-7; tentatively, D is TRBD2 (6 bases). CDR1 is ENHRY and CDR2 is SYGVKD in the germline V gene. Trimming removed 4 bases at V and 5 bases at J, with 12 bases between. The CDR3 is 13 amino acids. In DNA form, the CDR3 reads TGTGCCATCAGTGGACACGGGAGCGACGAGCAGTACTTC. Its translation is CAISGHGSDEQYF.

The chain has TRBV28 and TRBJ2-5, with D perhaps TRBD1 (5 bases). Trimming took 7 bases from V and 1 from J, leaving 10 bases between them. The CDR3 loop spans 13 amino acids. The germline gives CDR1 MDHEN, CDR2 SYDVKM. The CDR3 DNA reads TGTGCCAGCACCCGGACACCCCAAGAGACCCAGTACTTC. This sequence encodes CASTRTPQETQYF.

The CDR3 bases are TGTGCCAGCTCACCCTCTACTGCGTTATATGGCTACACCTTC. Amino acid sequence: CASSPSTALYGYTF. This sequence joins TRBV18 and TRBJ1-2; D remains unclear. V was clipped by 3 bases and J by 5 bases, with 13 bases between them. This CDR3 is 14 amino acids long. CDR1 KGHSH and CDR2 LQKENI come from the germline V gene.

The V call is TRBV6-5, the J call TRBJ2-5; D possibly corresponds to TRBD1 (6 bases). The CDR3 contains 14 residues. CDR1 is MNHEY, CDR2 SVGAGI, per germline. Trimming removed 5 bases at V and 5 bases at J, with 15 bases between. The CDR3, as DNA: TGTGCCAGCAGTAAAACAGGGAATTGGGAGACCCAGTACTTC. The encoded protein is CASSKTGNWETQYF.

This clone has just one count. The CDR3 loop reads CASSPGVAGGRAKNIQYF. CDR3 bases: TGCGCCAGCAGCCCCGGGGTAGCGGGAGGCCGAGCCAAAAACATTCAGTACTTC. The chain couples TRBV4-1 to TRBJ2-4; 10 nucleotides agree with TRBD2. Germline trimming cut 4 bases from V and 0 bases from J; bases unmatched to any gene: 9. Germline CDR1 and CDR2: MGHRA and YSYEKL. The CDR3 loop spans 18 amino acids.

The chain combines TRBV29-1 with TRBJ2-1; D is perhaps TRBD2 (6 bases). Germline V gene lookup returns CDR1 SQVTM and CDR2 ANQGSEA. The CDR3 is made up of 14 amino acids. Trimming pared 6 bases from V and 0 bases from J, leaving 12 bases between. The CDR3 is CSVCRELSYNEQFF. The CDR3 nucleotides are TGCAGCGTGTGTCGGGAGCTCTCCTACAATGAGCAGTTCTTC.

The chain recombines TRBV7-9 with TRBJ1-2; 9 bases are a match to TRBD1. This CDR3 comprises 13 residues. V dropped 5 bases and J dropped 4; count of bases not matched to a gene: 2. Germline V gene sequence: CDR1 SEHNR, CDR2 FQNEAQ (reference sequence). CDR3: CASSEGQGYGYTF. The CDR3 nucleotides read TGTGCCAGCAGCGAGGGACAGGGCTATGGCTACACCTTC.

Note on this clone: As the CDR3 is not closed by the conserved phenylalanine or tryptophan, this likely results from a read error. The V gene is TRBV6-1, the J gene TRBJ2-7; the D gene is possibly TRBD2 (6 bases). Trimming left V 7 bases short and J 3 bases short, with 19 bases between. This CDR3 region has 15 residues. In germline, CDR1 is MNHNS, CDR2 SASEGT. The CDR3 spells CASNVRLVTLYEQYL. The CDR3 region has the DNA TGTGCCAGCAATGTCAGACTAGTAACCCTCTACGAGCAGTACCTC.

In this sample, this clone turned up once. V usage is TRBV5-1 and J usage is TRBJ1-1, with D unclear. The CDR3 sequence is 15 residues long. The V end lost 6 bases, the J end lost 1 base, and 16 bases lay between the germline ends. Per germline, CDR1 SGHRS and CDR2 YFSETQ. CDR3 nucleotide sequence: TGCGCCAGCACCCGAGAGGGATTAGGGAACACTGAAGCTTTCTTT. Encoded protein: CASTREGLGNTEAFF.

The genes are TRBV19 and TRBJ2-7; TRBD1 agrees at 7 bases. The CDR3 consists of 13 residues. V lost 8 bases, J lost 5 bases, and 9 bases stayed unmatched. The germline V gene encodes CDR1 LNHDA and CDR2 SQIVND (reference sequence). CDR3 sequence: CASGEQGPDEQYF. The CDR3 DNA reads as TGTGCCAGTGGAGAACAGGGGCCCGACGAGCAGTACTTC.

This chain's CDR3 is CATRGISTDTQYF. The CDR3 DNA reads as TGTGCCACACGGGGGATTAGCACAGATACGCAGTATTTT. V and J are TRBV19 and TRBJ2-3; D may be TRBD2 (6 bases). This CDR3 spans 13 amino acids. V was pared by 10 bases and J by 0 bases, with 11 bases between. CDR1 is LNHDA, CDR2 SQIVND, per germline (reference sequence).

This sequence joins TRBV4-2 and TRBJ2-5; 11 nucleotides match TRBD2. From germline, CDR1 is LGHNA and CDR2 YNFKEQ. J was trimmed by 5 bases and V by 1 base; bases with no gene match: 9. This CDR3 comprises 17 residues. The CDR3 region is CASSQGPLAGDAETQYF. In nucleotides, the CDR3 is TGTGCCAGCAGCCAAGGACCACTAGCGGGAGATGCGGAGACCCAGTACTTC.

This clone has a single count. The V call is TRBV11-3, the J call TRBJ1-1; 8 bases fit TRBD1. Germline loops: CDR1 SGHNT, CDR2 YENEEA. The CDR3 loop spans 17 amino acids. Trimming removed 1 base from V and 4 bases from J; junction bases left unmatched: 11. CDR3 bases: TGTGCCAGCAGCTTAGTGGGACAGGCCCCAGGCGGCACTGAAGCTTTCTTT. This translates into CASSLVGQAPGGTEAFF.

This clone was detected only a few times. The chain links TRBV7-2 to TRBJ2-1, with TRBD2 as a possible D gene (5 bases). The CDR3 totals 13 residues. CDR1 SGHTA and CDR2 FQGNSA come from the germline V gene. V lost 5 bases and J lost 7, with 12 bases in between. The CDR3 sequence: CASSTGLANEQFF. The CDR3 DNA reads TGTGCCAGCAGCACCGGACTGGCGAATGAGCAGTTCTTC.